The 12 T cell receptor beta chains given below trace back to one sample, sequenced in a study of Tregs in tolerant kidney transplant recipients (dated by TCRdb to between 2019 and 2020). The library relied on the immunoSEQ multiplex PCR assay. Sourced from immuneACCESS, this table was stored by TCRdb with only in-frame sequences that have V and J called. A share of the clones is absent; for the studies checked, an unresolved V gene accounts for under half, and the remainder has no known explanation. The sample's table covers tens of thousands of clones. The top ten hold less than 2% of the sample. The transplants used related donors with nonmyeloablative bone marrow transplantation, and mixed chimerism in the human trials was transient. Sequences were derived from CD4+ T cells from blood (PBMCs), sampled 24 months after the transplant. Receptors originate from a human patient who received a combined kidney and bone marrow transplant. Some T cells may derive from the graft donor when a transplant has been performed.

Concerning this clone: The read falls 3 residues short of the CDR3 end, and the missing part is taken from the germline J gene. J is TRBJ2-7 and V is TRBV6-2 or TRBV6-3; 11 nucleotides match TRBD2. J lost 2 bases, V lost 6 bases, and 6 bases had no gene match. Germline loops: CDR1 MNHEY, CDR2 SVGEGT. The CDR3 has 15 amino acids. The part of the CDR3 DNA that was read is TGTGCCAGCAGGACGACTAGCGGGACGCCCTACGAG. Translated, it gives CASRTTSGTPYE. The entire CDR3 protein reads CASRTTSGTPYEQYF.

Notes on this clone: The read gets to within 3 residues of the CDR3 end, and the germline J gene fills in the rest. V gene TRBV18 combines with J gene TRBJ1-1, with 9 positions matching TRBD1. The V segment lost 7 bases and the J segment 4 bases; nucleotides outside the gene matches: 7. Germline V gene lookup returns CDR1 KGHSH and CDR2 LQKENI. This CDR3 contains 14 residues. The CDR3 loop reads CASYEDRGGTEAFF. The part of the CDR3 DNA that was read is TGTGCCAGCTACGAGGACAGGGGAGGCACTGAA.

A remark on this clone: The read is 3 residues too short to cover the CDR3 end, so that end is filled in from the germline J gene. The rearrangement links TRBV11-2 to TRBJ1-1; TRBD1 is a possible D gene (6 bases). CDR3 length: 15 amino acids. CDR1 is SGHAT and CDR2 is FQNNGV in the germline V gene. The sequenced CDR3 bases are TGTGCCAGCAGCTTAGAGGGCCTCACAGGGTTGGGA. It codes for CASSLEGLTGLG. The complete CDR3 protein is CASSLEGLTGLGAFF.

Turning to this clone: The sequenced fragment ends 3 residues before the CDR3 boundary, so the rest is inferred from the germline J gene. The rearrangement uses TRBV2 and TRBJ2-3; 7 positions match TRBD2. From germline, CDR1 is SNHLY and CDR2 FYNNEI. With V trimmed by 5 bases and J by 3 bases, 11 bases remained unmatched. The CDR3 extends over 16 amino acids. This chain's CDR3 is CASSFSAGRSTDTQYF. The CDR3 DNA, read in part, is TGTGCCAGCAGTTTCTCAGCGGGGCGCTCAACAGATACG. Combining the CDR3 with reference TRBV2 and TRBJ2-3 gives the whole variable domain EPEVTQTPSHQVTQMGQEVILRCVPISNHLYFYWYRQILGQKVEFLVSFYNNEISEKSEIFDDQFSVERPDGSNFTLKIRSTKLEDSAMYFCASSFSAGRSTDTQYFGPGTRLTVL.

For this clone: The read terminates 3 residues before the CDR3 end, so the remaining end is supplied by the germline J gene. The chain uses TRBV6-1 and TRBJ2-7, with 11 bases matching TRBD1. This CDR3 is built from 15 residues. CDR1 and CDR2 from the germline V gene are MNHNS and SASEGT. V shed 2 bases and J 2 bases; nucleotides not matched to a gene: 2. CDR3 in amino acids: CASSERDRGAYEQYF. CDR3 DNA (partial): TGTGCCAGCAGTGAAAGGGACAGGGGGGCCTACGAG.

This chain's CDR3 is CASSSSGSNYGYTF. CDR3 DNA (partial): TGCGCCAGCAGCTCGTCAGGGTCGAACTATGGC. The V and J genes are TRBV5-1 and TRBJ1-2; a possible D gene is TRBD1 (5 bases). The read ends 3 residues early relative to the CDR3; the germline J gene fills the gap. The CDR3 contains 14 residues. In germline, CDR1 is SGHRS, CDR2 YFSETQ. Trimming took off 3 bases at V and 2 bases at J, with 11 bases between the two ends. The variable domain in full, with the rest retrieved from reference TRBV5-1 and TRBJ1-2, is KAGVTQTPRYLIKTRGQQVTLSCSPISGHRSVSWYQQTPGQGLQFLFEYFSETQRNKGNFPGRFSGRQFSNSRSEMNVSTLELGDSALYLCASSSSGSNYGYTFGSGTRLTVV.

To note about this clone: From the germline J gene comes the end of the CDR3, since the read stops 3 residues before it. V gene TRBV19 combines with J gene TRBJ2-1, with TRBD2 identical over 7 bases. Trimming took 6 bases from V and 5 from J; bases not matched to a gene: 19. CDR3 length: 18 residues. Germline assignment: CDR1 LNHDA and CDR2 SQIVND (reference sequence). The sequenced CDR3 bases are TGTGCCAGTAGCCCGACGAAGAGCGCGGGAGTCTTCCACAATGAG. Residues: CASSPTKSAGVFHNE. The CDR3 reads in full as CASSPTKSAGVFHNEQFF.

On this clone: Read data end 3 residues before the CDR3 end; the end is taken from the germline J gene. This sequence joins TRBV11-2 and TRBJ2-6; D may be TRBD2 (6 bases). The V gene's germline CDR1 is SGHAT and CDR2 FQNNGV. The CDR3 is made up of 15 amino acids. V lost 7 bases to trimming and J lost 4 bases, with 14 bases between them. The sequenced CDR3 bases are TGTGCCAGCAAGACCGAGCGGGTGGGGGCCAACGTC. It specifies CASKTERVGANV. The full CDR3 protein reads CASKTERVGANVLTF.

With regard to this clone: The CDR3 is cut off 3 residues early in the read; its end comes from the germline J gene. This sequence joins TRBV5-1 and TRBJ1-1; D may be TRBD1 (6 bases). The V end lost 4 bases, the J end lost 2 bases, and 15 bases lay between the germline ends. CDR1 SGHRS and CDR2 YFSETQ come from the germline V gene. The CDR3 is 15 amino acids. Partial CDR3 DNA: TGCGCCAGCAGCCGCCAACGGGGGGGCAACACTGAA. Translation gives CASSRQRGGNTE. The whole CDR3 protein reads CASSRQRGGNTEAFF. The entire variable domain, with the rest obtained from reference TRBV5-1 and TRBJ1-1, is as follows: KAGVTQTPRYLIKTRGQQVTLSCSPISGHRSVSWYQQTPGQGLQFLFEYFSETQRNKGNFPGRFSGRQFSNSRSEMNVSTLELGDSALYLCASSRQRGGNTEAFFGQGTRLTVV.

A word on this clone: The read ends 3 residues before the CDR3 terminus; that terminus is restored from the germline J gene. This chain connects TRBV10-3 to TRBJ1-4; D is undetermined. The CDR3 contains 13 residues. Trimming stripped 3 bases from V and 3 bases from J, with 5 bases between. Germline loops: CDR1 ENHRY, CDR2 SYGVKD. The CDR3 bases that were read are TGTGCCATCAGTGAAACAGCTAATGAAAAA. Translating it yields CAISETANEK. The whole CDR3 region reads CAISETANEKLFF.

Details on this clone: With the read ending 3 residues before the CDR3 end, the germline J gene is used to fill in that end. This chain links TRBV14 with TRBJ2-4; perhaps TRBD1 as D (7 bases). Germline V gene sequence: CDR1 SGHDN, CDR2 FVKESK. The CDR3 consists of 14 residues. Between the trimmed V and J ends, which lost 2 bases and 3 bases, there was a span of 8 bases. The DNA read from the CDR3 is TGTGCCAGCAGCCAACAGGGGGGCAAAAACATT. This gives the protein CASSQQGGKNI. The full CDR3 protein reads CASSQQGGKNIQYF.

About this clone: The missing CDR3 end, 3 residues past where the read stops, is filled in from the germline J gene. The gene calls are TRBV29-1 and TRBJ2-5; D ambiguous. The CDR3 extends over 12 amino acids. V shed 6 bases and J shed 1 base, with 9 bases lying between them. In germline, CDR1 is SQVTM, CDR2 ANQGSEA. The CDR3 bases that were read are TGCAGCGTGCGGTCCCCCCAAGAGACC. It specifies CSVRSPQET. The complete CDR3 protein is CSVRSPQETQYF.